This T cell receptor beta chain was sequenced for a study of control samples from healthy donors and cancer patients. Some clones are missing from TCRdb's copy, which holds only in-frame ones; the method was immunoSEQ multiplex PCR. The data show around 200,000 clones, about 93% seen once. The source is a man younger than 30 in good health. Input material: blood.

As DNA, the CDR3 is TGTGCCAGCTCACAGGACAGCGAAGAGACCCAGTACTTC. It translates to CASSQDSEETQYF. V is TRBV18 and J is TRBJ2-5; D might be TRBD1 (6 bases). The CDR3 runs 13 residues. Germline V CDR1 and CDR2: KGHSH, LQKENI. Trimming left V 4 bases short and J 3 bases short, with 9 bases between.